What follows are 28 T cell receptor beta chains derived from one specimen sequenced in a study of blood T cell repertoires in COVID-19. Repertoires were generated with immunoSEQ multiplex PCR, while TCRdb's copy carries only in-frame clones and drops some. This table holds 130,000 to 150,000 clones, 75% to 85% found once. The sequenced sample was peripheral blood. Receptors originate from a man in his 70s who had recovered from COVID-19.

The chain employs TRBV6-1 and TRBJ1-4; 9 bases agree with TRBD1. The CDR3 totals 14 residues. Germline-derived CDR1 and CDR2 are MNHNS and SASEGT. V dropped 2 bases and J dropped 8; count of bases not matched to a gene: 3. The CDR3 DNA sequence: TGTGCCAGCAGTGAAAGGACAGGGGAAGAAAAACTGTTTTTT. Amino acids: CASSERTGEEKLFF.

The V call is TRBV4-1, the J call TRBJ2-7; D unresolved. CDR1 and CDR2 from the germline V gene are MGHRA and YSYEKL. The CDR3 sequence is 13 residues long. V was cut by 1 base and J by 3 bases, with 7 bases left in between. CDR3 sequence reads: CASSQAEDYEQYF. In nucleotides, the CDR3 is TGCGCCAGCAGCCAAGCAGAGGACTACGAGCAGTACTTC.

This clone has just a few counts. J is TRBJ1-3 and V is TRBV18; 7 bases match TRBD1. Germline V gene lookup returns CDR1 KGHSH and CDR2 LQKENI. V trimming: 0 bases; J trimming: 4 bases; junction bases outside the gene matches: 15. The CDR3 runs to 19 residues. The CDR3, as DNA: TGTGCCAGCTCACCACCCATCGGGACAGCGCAGATTCAAGGAAACACCATATATTTT. It translates to CASSPPIGTAQIQGNTIYF.

The V gene is TRBV5-1, the J gene TRBJ2-1; D not resolved. Per the germline V gene, CDR1 is SGHRS and CDR2 is YFSETQ. CDR3 length: 14 amino acids. Deletions cut 7 bases from V and 2 bases from J, with 13 bases between. The CDR3 protein is CASSQVGAYNEQFF. DNA of the CDR3: TGCGCCAGCTCCCAAGTAGGAGCCTACAATGAGCAGTTCTTC.

This clone is judged large. This chain connects TRBV6-5 to TRBJ2-7; 11 bases map to TRBD2. Germline V gives CDR1 MNHEY, CDR2 SVGAGI. V lost 10 bases, J lost 5 bases, and 7 bases stayed unmatched. There are 13 residues in the CDR3. CDR3 nucleotides: TGTGCCACCGTACTAGCGGGAGTCGACGAGCAGTACTTC. It yields the protein CATVLAGVDEQYF.

The V and J genes are TRBV7-8 and TRBJ2-5; 10 positions agree with TRBD2. The trim removed 1 base at V and 5 bases at J, leaving 10 bases unmatched. This CDR3 region has 17 residues. Germline CDR1 SGHVS, CDR2 FQNEAQ. CDR3 amino acids: CASSLDYSGRRGETQYF. Written as DNA, the CDR3 is TGTGCCAGCAGCTTAGATTATAGCGGGAGGAGGGGCGAGACCCAGTACTTC.

This clone was detected a few times. The rearrangement uses TRBV2 and TRBJ1-6; TRBD1 aligns across 9 bases. V shed 6 bases, J shed 10 bases, and the junction held 13 bases outside the gene matches. CDR3 size: 16 residues. CDR1 and CDR2 (germline): SNHLY, FYNNEI. Written as DNA, the CDR3 is TGTGCCAGCAGATCCCCTCGGGACAGGGTTTGGTCACCCCTCCACTTT. Its protein product is CASRSPRDRVWSPLHF.

The chain couples TRBV5-1 to TRBJ2-7, with TRBD2 matching over 11 bases. Germline trimming cut 1 base from V and 5 bases from J; bases unmatched to any gene: 8. The CDR3 extends over 16 amino acids. Germline V gene lookup returns CDR1 SGHRS and CDR2 YFSETQ. The CDR3 loop reads CASSLTSGRGFNEQYF. CDR3 DNA sequence: TGCGCCAGCAGCTTGACTAGCGGGAGAGGTTTTAACGAGCAGTACTTC.

The rearrangement uses TRBV11-2 and TRBJ1-1; D unclear. From germline, CDR1 is SGHAT and CDR2 FQNNGV. V was cut by 10 bases and J by 1 base, with 13 bases left in between. This CDR3 has 13 residues. In nucleotides, the CDR3 is TGTGCCACCAACAGTTTTGCGAACACTGAAGCTTTCTTT. Translating gives CATNSFANTEAFF.

This chain joins TRBV4-3 and TRBJ2-7, with 8 bases lining up with TRBD2. The CDR3 loop spans 15 amino acids. CDR1 and CDR2 from the germline V gene are LGHNA and YSLEER. V shed 0 bases and J 4 bases; nucleotides not matched to a gene: 5. CDR3 DNA sequence: TGCGCCAGCAGCCAAGAGCGGGAGGCGTGGTACGAGCAGTACTTC. This translates into CASSQEREAWYEQYF.

The sample holds a few counts of this clone. This rearrangement joins TRBV18 to TRBJ2-7, with 7 positions matching TRBD2. CDR1 and CDR2 (germline): KGHSH, LQKENI. CDR3 length: 17 residues. Germline trimming cut 4 bases from V and 1 base from J; bases unmatched to any gene: 13. This chain's CDR3 is CASSLSFETSRSYEQYF. The CDR3 region has the DNA TGTGCCAGCTCACTGTCCTTCGAGACTAGCAGATCCTACGAGCAGTACTTC.

This sequence joins TRBV14 and TRBJ1-4, with D maybe TRBD1 (5 bases). The ends were cut back, 1 base at V and 0 bases at J, with 9 bases in the middle. The CDR3 is made up of 16 amino acids. The germline V gene encodes CDR1 SGHDN and CDR2 FVKESK. The CDR3 reads CASSQGAGTTNEKLFF. The CDR3 DNA reads as TGTGCCAGCAGCCAAGGGGCAGGGACAACTAATGAAAAACTGTTTTTT.

This clone was detected once. The gene calls are TRBV7-2 and TRBJ2-7, with 11 bases lining up with TRBD1. The CDR3 runs to 14 residues. CDR1 and CDR2 from the germline V gene are SGHTA and FQGNSA. With 7 bases clipped from V and 5 bases from J, the junction kept 7 bases outside the gene matches. CDR3 in amino acids: CASNPGQGVNEQYF. The CDR3, as DNA: TGTGCCAGCAACCCGGGACAGGGGGTGAACGAGCAGTACTTC.

The V and J genes are TRBV19 and TRBJ2-5; the D gene is possibly TRBD1 (6 bases). With 2 bases removed from V and 3 bases from J, the gap between germline ends came to 10 bases. The CDR3 runs to 14 residues. CDR1 and CDR2 from the germline V gene are LNHDA and SQIVND (reference sequence). In DNA form, the CDR3 reads TGTGCCAGTAGTATAACAGGGCTTGAAGAGACCCAGTACTTC. This sequence encodes CASSITGLEETQYF. The full variable domain, rest sourced from reference TRBV19 and TRBJ2-5, is DGGITQSPKYLFRKEGQNVTLSCEQNLNHDAMYWYRQDPGQGLRLIYYSQIVNDFQKGDIAEGYSVSREKKESFPLTVTSAQKNPTAFYLCASSITGLEETQYFGPGTRLLVL.

DNA of the CDR3: TGCGCCAGCAGCTTGCATTTAGGACAGATAAGCTACGAGCAGTACTTC. Amino acids: CASSLHLGQISYEQYF. This chain uses TRBV5-1 with TRBJ2-7, with D possibly TRBD1 on 6 matching bases. The V end was cut by 1 base, the J end by 3 bases, with 17 bases between. The germline V gene encodes CDR1 SGHRS and CDR2 YFSETQ. The CDR3 is 16 residues long.

V gene TRBV12-3 or TRBV12-4 combines with J gene TRBJ2-1; 9 bases map to TRBD2. J lost 7 bases, V lost 3 bases, and 1 base had no gene match. The CDR3 has 13 amino acids. The CDR3 DNA follows: TGTGCCAGCAGTTTGGCGGGAGGGAATGAGCAGTTCTTC. It is translated as CASSLAGGNEQFF.

In its sample, this clone was seen once. The gene calls are TRBV5-1 and TRBJ2-4; 8 nucleotides align to TRBD1. The CDR3 runs 17 residues. Trimming cost V 3 bases and J 1 base; bases outside gene matches: 9. Germline loops: CDR1 SGHRS, CDR2 YFSETQ. The CDR3 DNA reads TGCGCCAGCAGCTCGGACAGGGCTTTTGGGGCCAAAAACATTCAGTACTTC. It translates to CASSSDRAFGAKNIQYF.

The chain uses TRBV5-6 and TRBJ2-1; no clear D. Germline CDR1 is SGHDT and CDR2 is YYEEEE. The length of the CDR3 is 12 residues. With 4 bases removed from V and 11 bases from J, the gap between germline ends came to 13 bases. DNA of the CDR3: TGTGCCAGCAGCCCCTTGGGTAGCAAGCAGTTCTTC. This codes for CASSPLGSKQFF.

The rearrangement joins TRBV4-1 to TRBJ1-1; D not resolved. This CDR3 spans 15 amino acids. Germline CDR1 and CDR2: MGHRA and YSYEKL. V was clipped by 0 bases and J by 5 bases, with 13 bases between them. CDR3 loop: CASSQDVIAVTEAFF. CDR3 in DNA: TGCGCCAGCAGCCAAGATGTTATCGCGGTGACTGAAGCTTTCTTT.

This chain connects TRBV5-1 to TRBJ2-2; 14 bases match TRBD2. Trimming removed 5 bases from V and 5 bases from J; junction bases left unmatched: 5. The germline gives CDR1 SGHRS, CDR2 YFSETQ. The CDR3 is made up of 16 amino acids. CDR3 sequence: CASRSTSGRGTGELFF. The CDR3 nucleotides read TGCGCCAGCAGGTCGACTAGCGGGAGGGGTACCGGGGAGCTGTTTTTT.

This rearrangement joins TRBV19 to TRBJ2-3, with TRBD1 identical over 7 bases. This CDR3 has 15 amino acids. Germline loops: CDR1 LNHDA, CDR2 SQIVND (reference sequence). With 4 bases clipped from V and 0 bases from J, the junction kept 4 bases outside the gene matches. CDR3 protein: CASSRTGASTDTQYF. The CDR3 nucleotides read TGTGCCAGTAGTAGGACAGGTGCTAGCACAGATACGCAGTATTTT. The variable domain in full, completed from reference TRBV19 and TRBJ2-3, reads DGGITQSPKYLFRKEGQNVTLSCEQNLNHDAMYWYRQDPGQGLRLIYYSQIVNDFQKGDIAEGYSVSREKKESFPLTVTSAQKNPTAFYLCASSRTGASTDTQYFGPGTRLTVL.

This chain's CDR3 is CASQRYGGAVNTEAFF. CDR3 bases: TGTGCCAGTCAGCGATATGGCGGGGCGGTGAACACTGAAGCTTTCTTT. The chain recombines TRBV19 with TRBJ1-1; weak D call: TRBD1 (5 bases). This CDR3 is built from 16 residues. The V end lost 8 bases, the J end lost 0 bases, and 19 bases lay between the germline ends. Germline V gene sequence: CDR1 LNHDA, CDR2 SQIVND (reference sequence).

The CDR3 coding sequence is TGTGCCAGCAGTGAATCAAGACACCTGAACACTGAAGCTTTCTTT. Amino acid sequence: CASSESRHLNTEAFF. The chain links TRBV6-1 to TRBJ1-1; unclear D gene. Germline CDR1 is MNHNS and CDR2 is SASEGT. The CDR3 has 15 residues. The V end lost 2 bases, the J end lost 0 bases, and 10 bases lay between the germline ends.

V is TRBV7-6 and J is TRBJ2-7, with 8 bases fitting TRBD1. The CDR3 consists of 14 residues. CDR1 SGHVS and CDR2 FNYEAQ come from the germline V gene. The trim removed 5 bases at V and 2 bases at J, leaving 5 bases unmatched. The CDR3 DNA follows: TGTGCCAGCAGCAGGACAGGGCGACCCTACGAGCAGTACTTC. Protein product: CASSRTGRPYEQYF.

The rearrangement joins TRBV10-2 to TRBJ1-5, with unresolved D. Trimming cost V 3 bases and J 6 bases, with 12 bases left between them. Germline CDR1 is WSHSY and CDR2 is SAAADI. The CDR3 covers 14 residues. CDR3 residues: CASSEVPGFQPQHF. The CDR3 DNA reads as TGCGCCAGCAGTGAAGTGCCGGGATTTCAGCCCCAGCATTTT.

This clone was picked up one time. The chain has TRBV2 and TRBJ1-1; no reliable D call. The germline V and J ends were trimmed by 8 bases and 1 base, with 11 bases remaining between them. The germline gives CDR1 SNHLY, CDR2 FYNNEI. CDR3 length: 13 residues. CDR3 sequence: CASYEGGNTEAFF. The CDR3 coding sequence is TGTGCCAGCTACGAGGGCGGGAACACTGAAGCTTTCTTT.

This clone was found a few times. The chain links TRBV7-9 to TRBJ1-2, with TRBD1 matching over 9 bases. Looked up from germline, CDR1 is SEHNR and CDR2 is FQNEAQ (reference sequence). The CDR3 runs to 15 residues. V lost 6 bases to trimming and J lost 2 bases; unmatched junction nucleotides: 7. The CDR3 DNA is TGTGCCAGCAGGCCTACCGGGACAGGGAACTATGGCTACACCTTC. Translated: CASRPTGTGNYGYTF.

This clone was observed a single time. The chain employs TRBV25-1 and TRBJ2-1; possible D gene TRBD2, 6 bases. Trimming left V 5 bases short and J 9 bases short, with 23 bases between. This CDR3 has 16 amino acids. CDR1 is MGHDK and CDR2 is SYGVNS in the germline V gene. Here the CDR3 reads CASSKPGVRAAGEQFF. The CDR3 DNA is TGTGCCAGCAGTAAGCCGGGGGTTAGGGCGGCTGGTGAGCAGTTCTTC.